A single sample is the source of the 24 T cell receptor beta chains below, sequenced in a study of cytomegalovirus exposure and HLA in healthy donors. Profiled with immunoSEQ multiplex PCR; TCRdb holds only in-frame clones, not every one. The sample consists of hundreds of thousands of clones, 70% to 90% of them appearing once. The specimen was PBMCs. The receptors shown here come from a woman aged 18-29 years in good health and CMV-seronegative.

The V and J genes are TRBV11-2 and TRBJ2-1, with 8 positions matching TRBD2. The germline V gene has CDR1 SGHAT and CDR2 FQNNGV. The CDR3 consists of 16 residues. V lost 5 bases to trimming and J lost 0 bases; unmatched junction nucleotides: 6. The CDR3 protein is CASSPHSGASYNEQFF. CDR3 nucleotide sequence: TGTGCCAGCAGCCCCCATAGCGGGGCCTCCTACAATGAGCAGTTCTTC.

The chain combines TRBV18 with TRBJ2-2; D might be TRBD2 (5 bases). The CDR3 length is 16 residues. The V and J ends lost 3 bases and 4 bases respectively, with 15 bases between them. Germline CDR1 reads KGHSH; CDR2 reads LQKENI. The DNA for the CDR3 is TGTGCCAGCTCACCCACGGGCCCCGCGGGCACCGGGGAGCTGTTTTTT. This codes for CASSPTGPAGTGELFF.

The chain combines TRBV4-1 with TRBJ2-7, with 11 positions matching TRBD2. The CDR3 length is 17 residues. J lost 3 bases, V lost 4 bases, and 11 bases had no gene match. Germline V gene lookup returns CDR1 MGHRA and CDR2 YSYEKL. The CDR3 bases are TGCGCCAGCAGCCTCGGGACTAGCGGACTAGTAGGCTACGAGCAGTACTTC. It encodes CASSLGTSGLVGYEQYF.

This sequence joins TRBV5-1 and TRBJ1-6, with D possibly being TRBD1 (6 bases). The CDR3 is 15 residues long. The germline CDR1 and CDR2 sequences are SGHRS and YFSETQ. The ends were cut back, 4 bases at V and 6 bases at J, with 14 bases in the middle. CDR3 sequence reads: CASSEQGRVNSPLHF. The CDR3 DNA reads as TGCGCCAGCAGCGAACAGGGTAGGGTTAATTCACCCCTCCACTTT.

The J gene is TRBJ2-3, the V gene TRBV10-3; TRBD2 agrees at 8 bases. The V and J ends lost 10 bases and 4 bases, in that order; junction bases with no gene match: 16. Germline CDR1 reads ENHRY; CDR2 reads SYGVKD. The CDR3 runs to 16 residues. The CDR3 sequence: CATHSGGLGGSDTQYF. The CDR3 DNA reads as TGTGCCACTCACAGCGGGGGACTGGGCGGGTCAGATACGCAGTATTTT.

This clone has just one count. The V gene is TRBV18, the J gene TRBJ2-3; D ambiguous. This CDR3 spans 13 amino acids. The germline V gene has CDR1 KGHSH and CDR2 LQKENI. V was shortened by 2 bases and J by 4 bases, with 7 bases between the two germline ends. The CDR3 sequence: CASSPVEADTQYF. The CDR3 DNA is TGTGCCAGCTCACCAGTAGAAGCAGATACGCAGTATTTT.

J is TRBJ1-5 and V is TRBV23-1; no clear D. Being an ORF, TRBV23-1 has a function that is uncertain. The CDR3 sequence is 17 residues long. V dropped 4 bases and J dropped 0 bases, with 16 bases sitting between them. CDR3 in DNA: TGCGCCAGCAGTCCCCTACGCGGGGATTATAGCAATCAGCCCCAGCATTTT. Protein sequence: CASSPLRGDYSNQPQHF.

This clone was seen more than once but under ten times. The chain carries TRBV4-1 and TRBJ1-1; 9 bases agree with TRBD1. The CDR3 is 16 residues long. CDR1 and CDR2 (germline): MGHRA, YSYEKL. With V trimmed by 4 bases and J by 5 bases, 11 bases remained unmatched. The CDR3 region is CASSPSFDGQGTEAFF. The DNA for the CDR3 is TGCGCCAGCAGCCCCTCATTCGATGGACAGGGGACTGAAGCTTTCTTT.

V gene TRBV5-1 combines with J gene TRBJ2-2; TRBD1 matches 7 bases. Germline loops: CDR1 SGHRS, CDR2 YFSETQ. The CDR3 totals 16 residues. Unmatched junction bases numbered 12, after V lost 6 bases and J lost 4 bases. CDR3 sequence: CASTPTPGQLTGELFF. DNA for the CDR3: TGCGCCAGCACCCCCACCCCGGGACAGCTCACCGGGGAGCTGTTTTTT.

This clone was seen more than once but under ten times. The V call is TRBV7-9, the J call TRBJ2-7; maybe TRBD1 (6 bases). The CDR3 has 15 residues. Between the trimmed V and J ends, which lost 5 bases and 6 bases, there was a span of 20 bases. Germline assignment: CDR1 SEHNR and CDR2 FQNEAQ (reference sequence). CDR3 DNA: TGTGCCAGCAGCGCACTAACAGGGAAAGCGGCCGAGCAGTACTTC. Translating it yields CASSALTGKAAEQYF.

The V gene is TRBV5-6, the J gene TRBJ2-3; tentative D call: TRBD1 (5 bases). This CDR3 spans 14 amino acids. Germline assignment: CDR1 SGHDT and CDR2 YYEEEE. V was trimmed by 3 bases and J by 13 bases, leaving 21 bases between them. The CDR3 region is CASSSTAGPGREYF. The CDR3 region has the DNA TGTGCCAGCAGCTCCACCGCAGGGCCAGGTCGGGAGTATTTT.

J is TRBJ2-5 and V is TRBV27; 7 positions agree with TRBD2. This CDR3 comprises 15 residues. The germline V gene encodes CDR1 MNHEY and CDR2 SMNVEV (reference sequence). V shed 2 bases, J shed 1 base, and the junction held 4 bases outside the gene matches. CDR3 residues: CASSLRSSGQETQYF. The CDR3 coding sequence is TGTGCCAGCAGTTTAAGGTCTAGCGGCCAAGAGACCCAGTACTTC.

The chain carries TRBV10-3 and TRBJ2-3; TRBD2 matches 13 bases. Germline loops: CDR1 ENHRY, CDR2 SYGVKD. The CDR3 spans 17 residues. The V and J ends lost 4 bases and 0 bases, in that order; junction bases with no gene match: 4. CDR3 loop: CAISGTSGGPSTDTQYF. In DNA form, the CDR3 reads TGTGCCATCAGTGGGACTAGCGGGGGCCCTAGCACAGATACGCAGTATTTT.

The chain has TRBV27 and TRBJ2-5; D is uncertain. Trimming cost V 2 bases and J 6 bases, with 10 bases left between them. The CDR3 has 13 residues. From germline, CDR1 is MNHEY and CDR2 SMNVEV (reference sequence). The CDR3 is CASSLGHSQTQYF. CDR3 DNA sequence: TGTGCCAGCAGTTTAGGGCACAGCCAGACCCAGTACTTC.

The V call is TRBV6-5, the J call TRBJ2-2, with 8 bases matching TRBD1. V was clipped by 6 bases and J by 7 bases; unmatched bases: 10. Germline CDR1 reads MNHEY; CDR2 reads SVGAGI. The CDR3 length is 15 residues. The CDR3 bases are TGTGCCAGCAGAGCAGACAGGGGTCAGGGCGGGGAGCTGTTTTTT. It translates to CASRADRGQGGELFF.

This clone was picked up a small number of times. The chain employs TRBV28 and TRBJ1-1, with D unresolved. The CDR3 is 12 amino acids. Trimming stripped 5 bases from V and 7 bases from J, with 11 bases between. Per germline, CDR1 MDHEN and CDR2 SYDVKM. As DNA, the CDR3 is TGTGCCAGCAGTATAGAAAGAGTTGAAGCTTTCTTT. This codes for CASSIERVEAFF.

This clone has only one observation. CDR3 in DNA: TGTGCCAGCAGGTCCGTAGGACTAGAGGGCACAGATACGCAGTATTTT. Translated, it gives CASRSVGLEGTDTQYF. This sequence joins TRBV28 and TRBJ2-3; 7 nucleotides match TRBD2. CDR3 length: 16 amino acids. Germline loops: CDR1 MDHEN, CDR2 SYDVKM. Trimming removed 6 bases from V and 1 base from J; junction bases left unmatched: 10.

In its sample, this clone was seen once. This chain connects TRBV30 to TRBJ2-7; D may be TRBD2 (5 bases). Deletions cut 5 bases from V and 0 bases from J, with 17 bases between. CDR3 length: 15 residues. CDR1 is GTSNPN and CDR2 is SVGIG in the germline V gene (reference sequence). CDR3 nucleotides: TGTGCCTGGGGTGCCGGGGTTGGGCTCTCCTACGAGCAGTACTTC. Amino acids: CAWGAGVGLSYEQYF.

V gene TRBV19 combines with J gene TRBJ2-6; no clear D gene. Per the germline V gene, CDR1 is LNHDA and CDR2 is SQIVND (reference sequence). With 6 bases removed from V and 2 bases from J, the gap between germline ends came to 17 bases. This CDR3 spans 17 amino acids. CDR3 loop: CASRLTTRPTGANVLTF. In nucleotides, the CDR3 is TGTGCCAGTAGATTGACGACACGGCCGACTGGGGCCAACGTCCTGACTTTC.

The J gene is TRBJ2-7, the V gene TRBV6-5, with 7 bases that match TRBD1. The germline gives CDR1 MNHEY, CDR2 SVGAGI. The J segment lost 3 bases and the V segment lost 2 bases, leaving 7 bases of the junction unmatched. The CDR3 runs 15 residues. The CDR3 bases are TGTGCCAGCAGTTACGTCGACAGGGCGAACTACGAGCAGTACTTC. Amino acids: CASSYVDRANYEQYF.

The rearrangement links TRBV2 to TRBJ1-2, with 10 positions matching TRBD1. The germline V gene has CDR1 SNHLY and CDR2 FYNNEI. V was clipped by 6 bases and J by 6 bases; unmatched bases: 7. CDR3 length: 14 amino acids. The chain's CDR3 is CASRGRDRGHGYTF. The DNA of the CDR3 is TGTGCCAGCAGGGGGCGGGACAGGGGTCATGGCTACACCTTC.

J is TRBJ2-3 and V is TRBV5-1, with 8 bases matching TRBD2. CDR3 length: 15 residues. V dropped 4 bases and J dropped 2; count of bases not matched to a gene: 6. Germline assignment: CDR1 SGHRS and CDR2 YFSETQ. The CDR3 loop is CASSLSGSPTDTQYF. The CDR3 DNA reads as TGCGCCAGCAGCCTAAGCGGGAGCCCCACAGATACGCAGTATTTT.

The chain employs TRBV4-1 and TRBJ1-5; 11 bases fit TRBD1. V lost 1 base and J lost 6; bases outside the gene matches: 2. The length of the CDR3 is 15 residues. CDR1 MGHRA and CDR2 YSYEKL come from the germline V gene. CDR3 nucleotide sequence: TGCGCCAGCAGCCAAGGGACAGGGGGCTCTCAGCCCCAGCATTTT. It yields the protein CASSQGTGGSQPQHF.

This clone was observed a few times. This chain joins TRBV4-1 and TRBJ2-1; TRBD2 agrees at 13 bases. The J segment lost 7 bases and the V segment lost 4 bases, leaving 4 bases of the junction unmatched. Germline CDR1 reads MGHRA; CDR2 reads YSYEKL. The CDR3 loop spans 15 amino acids. As DNA, the CDR3 is TGCGCCAGCAGCCGCCCGACTAGCGGGAGGAATGAGCAGTTCTTC. It encodes CASSRPTSGRNEQFF.